This entry lists 13 T cell receptor beta chains sequenced from one sample in a study of blood T cell repertoires in COVID-19 (dated by TCRdb to the early 2020s). The protocol used for the library was the immunoSEQ multiplex PCR assay. The table comes from immuneACCESS by way of TCRdb, which keeps in-frame sequences with V and J called. Part of the clones is missing from these tables; in studies checked, under half for an unresolved V gene and the rest for unknown reasons. For this sample the table gives roughly 250,000 clones, of which under 95% were detected only once. The ten biggest clones cover about 2.5% of the sample. The sample consisted of PBMCs or T cells enriched from blood (not recorded which). These receptor sequences come from a woman between 35 and 50 years old with acute COVID-19.

This clone has only one observation. The chain recombines TRBV6-5 with TRBJ1-5, with D tentatively TRBD1 (6 bases). Germline assignment: CDR1 MNHEY and CDR2 SVGAGI. This CDR3 spans 13 amino acids. Trimming took off 5 bases at V and 7 bases at J, with 12 bases between the two ends. As DNA, the CDR3 is TGTGCCAGCAGTACAACAGGGTTGCAGCCCCAGCATTTT. Translating gives CASSTTGLQPQHF.

This chain joins TRBV27 and TRBJ2-1; possible D gene TRBD2, 6 bases. This CDR3 is 14 amino acids long. Germline assignment: CDR1 MNHEY and CDR2 SMNVEV (reference sequence). Trimming took off 5 bases at V and 6 bases at J, with 14 bases between the two ends. The CDR3 is CASSARTIRNEQFF. Written as DNA, the CDR3 is TGTGCCAGCAGTGCCCGGACTATACGCAATGAGCAGTTCTTC.

This chain uses TRBV9 with TRBJ2-1; possibly TRBD2 for D (6 bases). V was cut by 4 bases and J by 7 bases, with 12 bases left in between. Per the germline V gene, CDR1 is SGDLS and CDR2 is YYNGEE. The CDR3 length is 13 residues. The CDR3 sequence: CASSQAGRNEQFF. The CDR3 region has the DNA TGTGCCAGCAGCCAAGCCGGGAGAAATGAGCAGTTCTTC.

The chain combines TRBV11-3 with TRBJ2-2, with a possible D match to TRBD2 (6 bases). This CDR3 region has 16 residues. Germline V gives CDR1 SGHNT, CDR2 YENEEA. Trimming pared 1 base from V and 4 bases from J, leaving 13 bases between. In DNA, the CDR3 is TGTGCCAGCAGCTTAGTGGGGGGTCTCAGCACCGGGGAGCTGTTTTTT. This encodes CASSLVGGLSTGELFF.

The rearrangement links TRBV7-8 to TRBJ1-5; D gene unclear. CDR1 SGHVS and CDR2 FQNEAQ come from the germline V gene. The CDR3 loop spans 13 amino acids. The ends were cut back, 3 bases at V and 8 bases at J, with 11 bases in the middle. In DNA, the CDR3 is TGTGCCAGCAGCTTGGAGTTTAAGGAGCCCCAGCATTTT. Encoded protein: CASSLEFKEPQHF.

The chain joins TRBV9 to TRBJ1-6, with 9 bases identical to TRBD1. Trimming cost V 3 bases and J 5 bases; bases outside gene matches: 6. This CDR3 is built from 16 residues. Germline CDR1 SGDLS, CDR2 YYNGEE. The CDR3 nucleotides read TGTGCCAGCAGCGACAGGGGGCGACTGGATAATTCACCCCTCCACTTT. Translation gives CASSDRGRLDNSPLHF.

This sequence joins TRBV5-1 and TRBJ2-5; D remains ambiguous. The CDR3 consists of 12 residues. In germline, CDR1 is SGHRS, CDR2 YFSETQ. The germline V and J ends were trimmed by 0 bases and 5 bases, with 5 bases remaining between them. This CDR3 is CASSLAFETQYF. For the CDR3, the DNA is TGCGCCAGCAGCTTGGCCTTTGAGACCCAGTACTTC.

The chain recombines TRBV25-1 with TRBJ2-3, with 7 bases that match TRBD1. The V gene end was trimmed by 2 bases and the J gene end by 5 bases; junction bases not matched to a gene: 4. In germline, CDR1 is MGHDK, CDR2 SYGVNS. The length of the CDR3 is 14 residues. CDR3 residues: CASSEQTGVDTQYF. The CDR3 DNA sequence: TGTGCCAGCAGTGAACAAACAGGGGTAGATACGCAGTATTTT. The full variable domain, with the rest looked up from reference TRBV25-1 and TRBJ2-3, is EADIYQTPRYLVIGTGKKITLECSQTMGHDKMYWYQQDPGMELHLIHYSYGVNSTEKGDLSSESTVSRIRTEHFPLTLESARPSHTSQYLCASSEQTGVDTQYFGPGTRLTVL.

The J gene is TRBJ2-3, the V gene TRBV7-3; TRBD2 matches 8 bases. CDR3 length: 18 residues. V was clipped by 5 bases and J by 3 bases; unmatched bases: 16. Germline V gene lookup returns CDR1 SGHTA and CDR2 FQGTGA. The DNA of the CDR3 is TGTGCCAGCAGCGATACAGCGGGAGAGGGGCCCTCGACAGATACGCAGTATTTT. This translates into CASSDTAGEGPSTDTQYF.

This sequence joins TRBV15 and TRBJ2-7; 7 nucleotides line up with TRBD1. From germline, CDR1 is LNHNV and CDR2 YYDKDF (reference sequence). The CDR3 has 16 residues. After removal of 3 bases from V and 3 bases from J, the junction contained 11 bases not matched to a gene. The CDR3 bases are TGTGCCACCAGCAGGTCTCGGGACAGCCTCTTCTACGAGCAGTACTTC. Amino acid sequence: CATSRSRDSLFYEQYF.

This rearrangement joins TRBV6-1 to TRBJ1-4; 9 bases match TRBD1. V gave up 5 bases and J gave up 7 bases; unmatched junction bases: 5. The CDR3 loop spans 14 amino acids. Looked up from germline, CDR1 is MNHNS and CDR2 is SASEGT. CDR3 protein: CASSKDRGGEKLFF. CDR3 in DNA: TGTGCCAGCAGTAAGGACAGGGGCGGTGAAAAACTGTTTTTT.

V usage is TRBV19 and J usage is TRBJ1-2; a weak D match, TRBD1 (6 bases). The V end was cut by 7 bases, the J end by 4 bases, with 10 bases between. CDR3 size: 12 residues. The germline V gene has CDR1 LNHDA and CDR2 SQIVND (reference sequence). CDR3 loop: CASTGQRYGYTF. The CDR3 DNA follows: TGTGCCAGTACTGGACAGCGCTATGGCTACACCTTC.

The chain couples TRBV21-1 to TRBJ1-1; the table names TRBD1, a call not compared with the DNA. TRBV21-1 counts as a pseudogene. CDR3 length equals 14 residues. Here the CDR3 reads CASSKAGRGIVAFF. The DNA of the CDR3 is TGTGCCAGCAGCAAAGCGGGCAGGGGCATTGTAGCTTTCTTT.